This T cell receptor beta chain was retrieved from a study of read filtering for tumor transcriptome and immune sequencing. Study-wide findings and caveats: Even smaller IR-seq throughput identified most shared clonotypes. Dropping single-read clonotypes raised IR-seq and RNA-seq shared-clonotype correlation. About 81.9% of IR-seq clonotypes had one read, totaling about 3.5% of reads; RNA-seq: approximately 75% and 45%.

The library was built from about 400 ng RNA with molecular barcoded adaptors for alpha/delta and beta/gamma chains. Each CDR3 protein gets one entry after TCRdb re-called the reads with MiXCR. This sample yields 40,000 to 55,000 distinct CDR3 sequences, of which roughly 19% are seen a single time; 15% to 17% belongs to the top ten. This clonotype was counted at least ten times. Antigen unknown. V was cut by 6 bases and J by 7 bases, with 19 bases left in between. This CDR3 comprises 14 residues. The V gene's germline CDR1 is DFQATT and CDR2 SNEGSKA (reference sequence). This TCR was sampled from a donor aged 40 or over with multiple myeloma. This chain links TRBV20-1 with TRBJ1-5; D gene ambiguous. What was sequenced was a population of CD138-negative cells sorted from bone marrow. CDR3: CSAIGLHPRQPQHF. The CDR3 DNA follows: TGCAGTGCCATCGGACTCCATCCGAGGCAGCCCCAGCATTTT.